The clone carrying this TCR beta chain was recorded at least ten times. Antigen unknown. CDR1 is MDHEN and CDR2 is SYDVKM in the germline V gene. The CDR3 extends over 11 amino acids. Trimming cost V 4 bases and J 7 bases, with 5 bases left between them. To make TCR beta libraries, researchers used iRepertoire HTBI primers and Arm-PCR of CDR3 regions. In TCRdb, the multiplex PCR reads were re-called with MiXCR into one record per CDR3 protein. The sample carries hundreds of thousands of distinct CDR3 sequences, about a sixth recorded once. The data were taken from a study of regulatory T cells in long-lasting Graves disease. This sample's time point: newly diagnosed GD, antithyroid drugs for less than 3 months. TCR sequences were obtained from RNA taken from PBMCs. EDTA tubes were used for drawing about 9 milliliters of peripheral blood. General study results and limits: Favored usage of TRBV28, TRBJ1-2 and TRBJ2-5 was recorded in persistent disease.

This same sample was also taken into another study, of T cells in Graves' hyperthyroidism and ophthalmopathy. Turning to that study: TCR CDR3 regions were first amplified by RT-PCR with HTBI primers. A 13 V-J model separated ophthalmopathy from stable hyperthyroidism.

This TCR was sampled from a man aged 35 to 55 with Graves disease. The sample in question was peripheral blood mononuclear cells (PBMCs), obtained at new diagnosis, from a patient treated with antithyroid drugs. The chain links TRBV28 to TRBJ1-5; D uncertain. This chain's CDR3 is CASSSPQPQHF. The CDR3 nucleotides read TGTGCCAGCAGTTCCCCCCAGCCCCAGCATTTT.